This TCR beta chain was profiled in a study of identical twins. Germline assignment: CDR1 MNHEY and CDR2 SVGEGT. The CDR3 spans 15 residues. J gave up 0 bases and V 6 bases, and 4 bases lay outside the gene matches. TCRdb independently ran MiXCR on the 5' RACE reads; one entry per CDR3 protein. The data contain about 450,000 distinct CDR3 sequences, around 18% of them singletons. The rearrangement links TRBV6-2 or TRBV6-3 to TRBJ2-2; 7 bases line up with TRBD1. The TCR comes from a middle-aged man in good health. The sample was naive T cells sorted from blood. CDR3 loop: CASSQTGSNTGELFF. CDR3 DNA sequence: TGTGCCAGCAGCCAGACAGGGTCGAACACCGGGGAGCTGTTTTTT.